These 9 T cell receptor beta chains share one sample of origin, sequenced in a study of T cells in Graves' hyperthyroidism and ophthalmopathy. RNA transcripts were the template for amplifying TCR beta CDR3 regions. An initial round of RT-PCR targeting the TCR CDR3 relied on the HTBI primer set. MiXCR was run by TCRdb on the multiplex PCR reads, yielding one entry per CDR3 protein. The repertoire holds under 250,000 distinct CDR3 sequences, with over 20% as singletons. Sequencing was carried out using blood. Source of these receptors: a woman between 40 and 55 years old with Graves' ophthalmopathy.

The chain uses TRBV28 and TRBJ2-6, with D possibly matching TRBD1 (6 bases). Germline lookup yields CDR1 MDHEN and CDR2 SYDVKM. Trimming removed 6 bases from V and 3 bases from J, with 12 bases in between. This CDR3 is 15 amino acids long. The CDR3: CASRVGGSGANVLTF. The CDR3 nucleotides read TGTGCCAGCAGAGTAGGGGGTAGTGGGGCCAACGTCCTGACTTTC.

This clonotype has at least ten counts. The genes are TRBV28 and TRBJ2-2, with 9 bases fitting TRBD2. With 6 bases clipped from V and 4 bases from J, the junction kept 6 bases outside the gene matches. The germline CDR1 and CDR2 sequences are MDHEN and SYDVKM. CDR3 size: 15 residues. CDR3 sequence reads: CASRVAGEATGELFF. CDR3 sequence (DNA): TGTGCCAGCAGAGTAGCGGGAGAAGCCACCGGGGAGCTGTTTTTT.

This rearrangement joins TRBV3-1 to TRBJ2-2; 11 bases map to TRBD1. V lost 4 bases and J lost 5; bases outside the gene matches: 3. CDR1 and CDR2 (germline): LGHDT, YNNKEL (reference sequence). This CDR3 contains 15 residues. CDR3 nucleotides: TGTGCCAGCAGCCGGGACAGGGGGTCGACCGGGGAGCTGTTTTTT. It is translated as CASSRDRGSTGELFF.

The chain couples TRBV6-1 to TRBJ2-7, with 10 bases lining up with TRBD2. The CDR3 is made up of 13 amino acids. Germline V gene sequence: CDR1 MNHNS, CDR2 SASEGT. J was trimmed by 6 bases and V by 7 bases; bases with no gene match: 6. In DNA, the CDR3 is TGTGCCAGCAATGGGGGGACTAGCGTCGAGCAGTACTTC. Its translation is CASNGGTSVEQYF.

This clonotype has ten or more counts. The chain has TRBV20-1 and TRBJ1-5; 7 positions agree with TRBD1. The germline gives CDR1 DFQATT, CDR2 SNEGSKA (reference sequence). The CDR3 sequence is 16 residues long. The V and J ends lost 6 bases and 4 bases, in that order; junction bases with no gene match: 15. The CDR3 is CSARPKGQTNNQPQHF. The CDR3, as DNA: TGCAGTGCCCGGCCTAAGGGACAGACTAATAATCAGCCCCAGCATTTT.

There are many counts of this clonotype. The chain couples TRBV6-2 or TRBV6-3 to TRBJ2-6; D is possibly TRBD2 (6 bases). Trimming took 5 bases from V and 3 from J, leaving 14 bases between them. CDR1 is MNHEY and CDR2 is SVGEGT in the germline V gene. The CDR3 is made up of 16 amino acids. This CDR3 is CASSQRRVVGANVLTF. The CDR3, as DNA: TGTGCCAGCAGTCAGCGGAGGGTAGTTGGGGCCAACGTCCTGACTTTC.

Points on this clonotype: This may come from a read error, since a much larger clone is one base off. J is TRBJ2-3 and V is TRBV7-3, with D maybe TRBD1 (6 bases). There are 15 residues in the CDR3. Germline lookup yields CDR1 SGHTA and CDR2 FQGTGA. V lost 4 bases to trimming and J lost 5 bases, with 16 bases between them. The CDR3 region has the DNA TGTGCCAGCAGCTCCTTGCTAGGGGACATAGATACGCAGTATTTT. It encodes CASSSLLGDIDTQYF.

The CDR3 protein is CASSETGNEQYF. DNA of the CDR3: TGTGCCAGCAGCGAGACAGGTAACGAGCAGTACTTC. The rearrangement links TRBV2 to TRBJ2-7; maybe TRBD1 (6 bases). The V and J ends lost 6 bases and 5 bases respectively, with 11 bases between them. Germline CDR1 SNHLY, CDR2 FYNNEI. The CDR3 has 12 residues.

This clonotype appeared a few times. With a much larger clone just one base away, this may be a read error. The chain combines TRBV6-2 or TRBV6-3 with TRBJ2-2; D is perhaps TRBD2 (5 bases). Germline CDR1 is MNHEY and CDR2 is SVGEGT. The CDR3 consists of 15 residues. The CDR3 is CASRKAVPNTEELFF. DNA for the CDR3: TGTGCCAGTCGGAAAGCGGTACCGAACACCGAGGAGCTGTTTTTT.